One sample yielded the 4 T cell receptor beta chains listed below, sequenced in a study of blood T cell repertoires in COVID-19 (TCRdb year 2020). The method was the immunoSEQ multiplex PCR assay. As stored in TCRdb, this immuneACCESS dataset retains in-frame rearrangements with V and J assigned. A fraction of the clones does not appear; measured against another copy, unresolved V genes explain less than half of the discrepancy, and the remainder lacks a known reason. The sample data list about 120,000 clones, and almost 80% of these were observed just once. The top ten clonotypes cover around 16% of the sample. The material sequenced was peripheral blood. All receptors come from a woman aged 80 or over with active or convalescent COVID-19.

The rearrangement joins TRBV19 to TRBJ1-4; weak D call: TRBD1 (6 bases). The CDR3 is 18 amino acids. With 7 bases removed from V and 0 bases from J, the gap between germline ends came to 21 bases. Germline V lookup: CDR1 LNHDA, CDR2 SQIVND (reference sequence). CDR3 coding DNA: TGTGCCAGTACCTCCAGCAGGGGTCGCGACGCAACTAATGAAAAACTGTTTTTT. Translated, it gives CASTSSRGRDATNEKLFF.

V and J are TRBV7-2 and TRBJ1-5; 8 bases match TRBD1. This CDR3 has 14 residues. Germline lookup yields CDR1 SGHTA and CDR2 FQGNSA. V lost 6 bases and J lost 5; bases outside the gene matches: 6. The CDR3: CASRIGQGDQPQHF. CDR3 sequence (DNA): TGTGCCAGCAGGATAGGACAGGGAGATCAGCCCCAGCATTTT.

In this sample, this clone turned up a few times. The rearrangement joins TRBV12-5 to TRBJ1-2, with D hard to call. The V gene lost 0 bases and the J gene lost 8 bases, with 16 bases spanning the gap. CDR1 is LGHNT and CDR2 is FRNRAP in the germline V gene. This CDR3 is 15 amino acids long. The CDR3 bases are TGTGCTAGTGGTTTGGTCCCCCCCGGGGTGGGGGGCTACACCTTC. Amino acids: CASGLVPPGVGGYTF.

This clone has only a few counts. V gene TRBV9 combines with J gene TRBJ2-7; no clear D gene. Trimming pared 0 bases from V and 5 bases from J, leaving 12 bases between. Per germline, CDR1 SGDLS and CDR2 YYNGEE. The CDR3 length is 14 residues. CDR3 residues: CASSVDSVLDEQYF. Written as DNA, the CDR3 is TGTGCCAGCAGCGTAGATTCGGTACTCGACGAGCAGTACTTC.